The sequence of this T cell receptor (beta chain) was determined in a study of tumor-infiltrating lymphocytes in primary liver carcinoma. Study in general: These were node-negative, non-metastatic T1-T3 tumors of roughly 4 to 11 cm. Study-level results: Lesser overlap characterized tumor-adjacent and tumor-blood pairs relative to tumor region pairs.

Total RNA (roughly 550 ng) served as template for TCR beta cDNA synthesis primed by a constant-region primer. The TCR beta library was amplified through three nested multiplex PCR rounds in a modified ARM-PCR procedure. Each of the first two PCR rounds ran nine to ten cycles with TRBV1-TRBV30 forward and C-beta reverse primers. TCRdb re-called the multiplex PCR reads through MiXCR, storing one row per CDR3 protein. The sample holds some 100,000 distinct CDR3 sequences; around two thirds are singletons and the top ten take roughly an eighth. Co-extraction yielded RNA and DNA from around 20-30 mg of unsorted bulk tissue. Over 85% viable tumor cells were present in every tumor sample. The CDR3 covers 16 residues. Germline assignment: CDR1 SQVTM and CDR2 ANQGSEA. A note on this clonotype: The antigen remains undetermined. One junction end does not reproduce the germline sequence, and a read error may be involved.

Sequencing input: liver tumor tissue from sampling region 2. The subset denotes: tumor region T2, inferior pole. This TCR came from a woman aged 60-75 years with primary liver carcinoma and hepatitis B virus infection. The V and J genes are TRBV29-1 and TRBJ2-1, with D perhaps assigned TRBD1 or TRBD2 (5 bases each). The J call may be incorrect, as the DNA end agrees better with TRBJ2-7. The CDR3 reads CSIEGLIRGAEGEQYF. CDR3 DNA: TGCAGCATTGAAGGCTTGATTAGAGGGGCGGAAGGTGAGCAGTACTTC.